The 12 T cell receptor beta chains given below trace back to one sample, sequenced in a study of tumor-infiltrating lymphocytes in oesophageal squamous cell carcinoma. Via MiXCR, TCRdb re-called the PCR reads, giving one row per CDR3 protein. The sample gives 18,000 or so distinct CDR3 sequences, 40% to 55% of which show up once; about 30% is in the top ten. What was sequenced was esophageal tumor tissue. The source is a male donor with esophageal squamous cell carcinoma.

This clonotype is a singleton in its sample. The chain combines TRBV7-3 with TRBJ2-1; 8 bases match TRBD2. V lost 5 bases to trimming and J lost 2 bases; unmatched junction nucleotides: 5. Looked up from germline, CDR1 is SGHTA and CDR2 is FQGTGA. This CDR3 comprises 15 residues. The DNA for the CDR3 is TGTGCCAGCAGCCCGATAGCGGGACCCTACAATGAGCAGTTCTTC. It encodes CASSPIAGPYNEQFF.

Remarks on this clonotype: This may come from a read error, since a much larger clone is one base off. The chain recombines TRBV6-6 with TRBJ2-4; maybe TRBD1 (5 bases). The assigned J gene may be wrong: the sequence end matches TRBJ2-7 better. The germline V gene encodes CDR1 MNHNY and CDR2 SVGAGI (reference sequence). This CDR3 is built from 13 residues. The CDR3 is CASSYRGSYEQYF. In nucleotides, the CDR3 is TGTGCCAGCAGTTACAGGGGCTCCTACGAGCAGTACTTC.

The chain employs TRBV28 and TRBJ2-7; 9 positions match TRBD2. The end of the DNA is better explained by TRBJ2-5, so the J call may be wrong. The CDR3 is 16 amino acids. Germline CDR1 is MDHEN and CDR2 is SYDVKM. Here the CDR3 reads CASSLFASGTVVTQYF. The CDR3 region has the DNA TGTGCCAGCAGTTTATTTGCTAGCGGGACGGTGGTGACCCAGTACTTC.

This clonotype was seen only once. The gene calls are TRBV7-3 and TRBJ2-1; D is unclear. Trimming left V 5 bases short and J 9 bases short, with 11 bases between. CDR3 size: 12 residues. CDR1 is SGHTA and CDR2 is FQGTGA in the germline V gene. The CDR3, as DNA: TGTGCCAGCAGCCCAACAAGTGGTGAGCAGTTCTTC. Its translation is CASSPTSGEQFF.

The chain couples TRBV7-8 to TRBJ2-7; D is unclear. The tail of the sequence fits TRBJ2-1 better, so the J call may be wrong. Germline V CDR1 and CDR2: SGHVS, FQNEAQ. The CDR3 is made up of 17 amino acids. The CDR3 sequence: CASSLAGEYISYNEQFF. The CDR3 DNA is TGTGCCAGCAGCTTAGCGGGCGAATACATCTCCTACAATGAGCAGTTCTTC.

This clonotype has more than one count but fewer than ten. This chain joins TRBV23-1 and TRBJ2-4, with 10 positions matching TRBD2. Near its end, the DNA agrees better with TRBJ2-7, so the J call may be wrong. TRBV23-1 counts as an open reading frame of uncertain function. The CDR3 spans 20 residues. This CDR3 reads CASSQEGTGGLAGESYEQYF. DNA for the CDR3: TGCGCCAGCAGTCAAGAGGGAACAGGGGGGCTAGCGGGAGAGTCCTACGAGCAGTACTTC.

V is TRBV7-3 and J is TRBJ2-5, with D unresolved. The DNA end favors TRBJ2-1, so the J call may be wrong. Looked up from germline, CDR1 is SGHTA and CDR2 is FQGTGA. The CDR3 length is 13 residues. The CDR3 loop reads CASSPGVYNEQFF. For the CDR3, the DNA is TGTGCCAGCAGCCCAGGAGTCTACAATGAGCAGTTCTTC.

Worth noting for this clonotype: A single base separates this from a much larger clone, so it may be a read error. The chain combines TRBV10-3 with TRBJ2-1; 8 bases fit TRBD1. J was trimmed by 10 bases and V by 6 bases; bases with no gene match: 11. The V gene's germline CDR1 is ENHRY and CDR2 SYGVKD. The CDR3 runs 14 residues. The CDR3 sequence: CAIRGTGAGNEQFF. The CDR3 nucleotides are TGTGCCATCAGGGGGACAGGCGCAGGGAACGAGCAGTTCTTC.

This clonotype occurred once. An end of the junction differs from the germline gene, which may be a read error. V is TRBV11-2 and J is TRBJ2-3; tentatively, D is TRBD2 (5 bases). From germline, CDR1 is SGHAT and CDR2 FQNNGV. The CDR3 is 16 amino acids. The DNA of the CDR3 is TGTGCCAGCAGCCACATCGGGGAAGGGAGTCTGGAGACCCAGTACTTT. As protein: CASSHIGEGSLETQYF.

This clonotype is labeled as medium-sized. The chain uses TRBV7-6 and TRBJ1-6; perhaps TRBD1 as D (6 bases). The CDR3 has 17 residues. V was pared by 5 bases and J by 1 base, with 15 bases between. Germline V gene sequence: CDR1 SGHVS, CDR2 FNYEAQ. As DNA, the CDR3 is TGTGCCAGCAGCCCTACTCAGGGGCGATCCTATAATTCACCCCTCCACTTT. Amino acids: CASSPTQGRSYNSPLHF. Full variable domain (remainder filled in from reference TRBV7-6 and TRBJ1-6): GAGVSQSPRYKVTKRGQDVALRCDPISGHVSLYWYRQALGQGPEFLTYFNYEAQQDKSGLPNDRFSAERPEGSISTLTIQRTEQRDSAMYRCASSPTQGRSYNSPLHFGNGTRLTVT.

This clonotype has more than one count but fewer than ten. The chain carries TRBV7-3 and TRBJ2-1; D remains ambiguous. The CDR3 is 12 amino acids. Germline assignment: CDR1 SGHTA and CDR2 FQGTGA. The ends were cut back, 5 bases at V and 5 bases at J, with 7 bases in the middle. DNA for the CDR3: TGTGCCAGCAGCCCGTCGAACAATGAGCAGTTCTTC. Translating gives CASSPSNNEQFF.

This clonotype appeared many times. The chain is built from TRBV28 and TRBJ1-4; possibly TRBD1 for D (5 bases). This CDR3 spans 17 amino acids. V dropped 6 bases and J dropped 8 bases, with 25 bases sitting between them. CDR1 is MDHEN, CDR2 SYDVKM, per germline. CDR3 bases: TGTGCCAGCAGAATAAGGGGCGGCAGGGTGCCGTTAGAAAAACTGTTTTTT. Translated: CASRIRGGRVPLEKLFF.